One and the same sample provided the 20 T cell receptor beta chains below, sequenced in a study of cytomegalovirus exposure and HLA in healthy donors. It was with 60 Vbeta and 13 Jbeta primers that the PCR ran. Measured with immunoSEQ multiplex PCR; TCRdb has only the in-frame clones, and not every one. The sample lists about 69,000 clones, roughly three quarters occurring once. Sequencing input: PBMCs. These receptors were collected from a man between 18 and 29 years old in good health and CMV-seronegative.

This clone came up once. The chain links TRBV6-4 to TRBJ2-3, with TRBD2 matching 12 bases. V lost 2 bases and J lost 2; bases outside the gene matches: 8. CDR3 length: 18 residues. In germline, CDR1 is MRHNA, CDR2 SNTAGT. The CDR3 here is CASSDHPTSGGTTDTQYF. DNA of the CDR3: TGTGCCAGCAGTGACCACCCGACTAGCGGGGGTACCACAGATACGCAGTATTTT.

This sequence joins TRBV28 and TRBJ1-3, with a weak D call TRBD1 (6 bases). From germline, CDR1 is MDHEN and CDR2 SYDVKM. Trimming took off 6 bases at V and 0 bases at J, with 12 bases between the two ends. This CDR3 contains 15 residues. The CDR3 nucleotides read TGTGCCAGCAGCACACAGGGACCCTCTGGAAACACCATATATTTT. It codes for CASSTQGPSGNTIYF.

The sample holds a few counts of this clone. V is TRBV5-1 and J is TRBJ2-1; perhaps TRBD1 as D (8 bases). The CDR3 contains 15 residues. V was clipped by 2 bases and J by 7 bases, with 16 bases between them. Germline lookup yields CDR1 SGHRS and CDR2 YFSETQ. CDR3 loop: CASSFDRGGLNEQFF. CDR3 sequence (DNA): TGCGCCAGCAGCTTCGACAGGGGAGGGTTGAATGAGCAGTTCTTC.

Here the CDR3 DNA reads TGTGCCAGCAGCCAAGATGTGGGACAGGGGGCGCGGGGGACCCAGTACTTC. Translated: CASSQDVGQGARGTQYF. The rearrangement links TRBV4-2 to TRBJ2-5, with 12 bases aligning to TRBD1. V was clipped by 0 bases and J by 7 bases; unmatched bases: 9. The germline gives CDR1 LGHNA, CDR2 YNFKEQ. The CDR3 is made up of 17 amino acids.

The V gene is TRBV4-3, the J gene TRBJ1-5; D call uncertain. Germline V gene sequence: CDR1 LGHNA, CDR2 YSLEER. V dropped 0 bases and J dropped 4 bases, with 10 bases sitting between them. CDR3 size: 15 residues. For the CDR3, the DNA is TGCGCCAGCAGCCAAGAGGCTACAGAGAATCAGCCCCAGCATTTT. Translating it yields CASSQEATENQPQHF.

The chain couples TRBV9 to TRBJ2-3; 10 bases are a match to TRBD2. Per germline, CDR1 SGDLS and CDR2 YYNGEE. After removal of 4 bases from V and 1 base from J, the junction contained 6 bases not matched to a gene. This CDR3 is built from 16 residues. CDR3 sequence (DNA): TGTGCCAGCAGCCTTAGGGGGACTAGCGGCACAGATACGCAGTATTTT. The encoded protein is CASSLRGTSGTDTQYF.

The J gene is TRBJ2-5, the V gene TRBV28; D perhaps matches TRBD1 (5 bases). CDR3 length equals 17 residues. V was shortened by 1 base and J by 2 bases, with 17 bases between the two germline ends. Germline V gene sequence: CDR1 MDHEN, CDR2 SYDVKM. The CDR3 nucleotides read TGTGCCAGCAGTTTATCGAATATCCCGACAGTTCAAGAGACCCAGTACTTC. Its translation: CASSLSNIPTVQETQYF.

The V gene is TRBV6-1, the J gene TRBJ1-6; TRBD1 matches at 7 bases. The CDR3 extends over 15 amino acids. From germline, CDR1 is MNHNS and CDR2 SASEGT. Germline trimming cut 3 bases from V and 11 bases from J; bases unmatched to any gene: 10. The CDR3 reads CASSDAGQSLPPLHF. The DNA for the CDR3 is TGTGCCAGCAGTGATGCGGGACAGAGCCTCCCACCCCTCCACTTT.

V is TRBV4-2 and J is TRBJ2-2; 10 nucleotides align to TRBD2. V was clipped by 2 bases and J by 3 bases; unmatched bases: 3. This CDR3 contains 16 residues. Germline V gene data show CDR1 as LGHNA and CDR2 as YNFKEQ. The CDR3 here is CASSQRGLADTGELFF. The CDR3 DNA follows: TGTGCCAGCAGCCAAAGAGGACTAGCGGACACCGGGGAGCTGTTTTTT.

The chain is built from TRBV5-6 and TRBJ1-1, with a tentative D call TRBD1 (6 bases). Germline-derived CDR1 and CDR2 are SGHDT and YYEEEE. The V end lost 0 bases, the J end lost 2 bases, and 11 bases lay between the germline ends. The length of the CDR3 is 15 residues. The CDR3 reads CASSLAGTQNTEAFF. DNA for the CDR3: TGTGCCAGCAGCTTGGCCGGGACACAAAACACTGAAGCTTTCTTT.

The V call is TRBV19, the J call TRBJ2-5; 7 nucleotides agree with TRBD2. The V segment lost 7 bases and the J segment 7 bases; nucleotides outside the gene matches: 9. This CDR3 comprises 13 residues. Germline V CDR1 and CDR2: LNHDA, SQIVND (reference sequence). This chain's CDR3 is CASIGLEWGTQYF. As DNA, the CDR3 is TGTGCCAGTATTGGACTAGAATGGGGGACCCAGTACTTC. Filled out from reference TRBV19 and TRBJ2-5, the complete variable domain reads DGGITQSPKYLFRKEGQNVTLSCEQNLNHDAMYWYRQDPGQGLRLIYYSQIVNDFQKGDIAEGYSVSREKKESFPLTVTSAQKNPTAFYLCASIGLEWGTQYFGPGTRLLVL.

This sequence joins TRBV14 and TRBJ2-3; 11 bases are shared with TRBD2. The germline V gene has CDR1 SGHDN and CDR2 FVKESK. The trim removed 3 bases at V and 5 bases at J, leaving 10 bases unmatched. The CDR3 covers 17 residues. CDR3 nucleotide sequence: TGTGCCAGCAGCCAGCAGGTTCTAGCGGGGGGCCTAGATACGCAGTATTTT. Protein product: CASSQQVLAGGLDTQYF.

V gene TRBV9 combines with J gene TRBJ2-1; 9 positions match TRBD2. The germline V gene encodes CDR1 SGDLS and CDR2 YYNGEE. The CDR3 consists of 15 residues. Trimming took 3 bases from V and 7 from J; bases not matched to a gene: 8. The DNA of the CDR3 is TGTGCCAGCAGCGAGATGGCTAGCGGGGTTAATGAGCAGTTCTTC. Residues: CASSEMASGVNEQFF.

The chain recombines TRBV29-1 with TRBJ2-7; 7 bases are shared with TRBD1. Losses at the gene ends were 6 bases for V and 6 bases for J; bases not matched to a gene: 8. Germline CDR1 SQVTM, CDR2 ANQGSEA. This CDR3 has 12 amino acids. CDR3 in DNA: TGCAGCGTCCGAACAGGGGCGGCCGAGCAGTACTTC. Its translation is CSVRTGAAEQYF.

V gene TRBV27 combines with J gene TRBJ2-1, with D possibly TRBD1 on 5 matching bases. Germline V lookup: CDR1 MNHEY, CDR2 SMNVEV (reference sequence). CDR3 length: 15 amino acids. Trimming removed 2 bases from V and 4 bases from J, with 12 bases in between. This chain's CDR3 is CASSLVLDTYNEQFF. CDR3 DNA: TGTGCCAGCAGTTTAGTTCTGGACACTTACAATGAGCAGTTCTTC.

The chain employs TRBV5-1 and TRBJ1-1, with D perhaps TRBD1 (5 bases). Between the trimmed V and J ends, which lost 0 bases and 11 bases, there was a span of 20 bases. Germline values: CDR1 SGHRS, CDR2 YFSETQ. The CDR3 is made up of 15 amino acids. This CDR3 reads CASSLADSGGTRAFF. The CDR3 DNA reads TGCGCCAGCAGCTTGGCTGACTCAGGCGGGACGAGGGCTTTCTTT.

The chain is built from TRBV7-6 and TRBJ2-2; no definite D call. V gave up 2 bases and J gave up 6 bases, with 7 bases separating them. Germline CDR1 is SGHVS and CDR2 is FNYEAQ. The CDR3 totals 13 residues. The CDR3 region has the DNA TGTGCCAGCAGCTTACAGGCCCCCGGGGAGCTGTTTTTT. Translation: CASSLQAPGELFF.

The chain employs TRBV2 and TRBJ2-3; TRBD2 matches 12 bases. Germline V gene data show CDR1 as SNHLY and CDR2 as FYNNEI. Trimming cost V 4 bases and J 12 bases; bases outside gene matches: 2. The CDR3 loop spans 12 amino acids. The CDR3 DNA follows: TGTGCCAGCAGTGGACTAGCGGGGGTTCAGTATTTT. It encodes CASSGLAGVQYF.

This chain uses TRBV19 with TRBJ2-1; tentatively, D is TRBD1 (5 bases). The V and J ends lost 7 bases and 6 bases respectively, with 13 bases between them. Germline CDR1 is LNHDA and CDR2 is SQIVND (reference sequence). This CDR3 region has 13 residues. The CDR3 sequence: CASKGLGRNEQFF. The CDR3 region has the DNA TGTGCCAGTAAAGGTCTGGGGCGCAATGAGCAGTTCTTC.

CDR3 sequence (DNA): TGTGCCAGCAGCCCAAAGGGGACAGGGCAGGCCGGGGAGCTGTTTTTT. Translation gives CASSPKGTGQAGELFF. The chain employs TRBV11-3 and TRBJ2-2, with TRBD1 identical over 9 bases. Germline CDR1 is SGHNT and CDR2 is YENEEA. V dropped 5 bases and J dropped 6; count of bases not matched to a gene: 10. This CDR3 comprises 16 residues. The complete variable domain, with remaining parts taken from reference TRBV11-3 and TRBJ2-2, reads EAGVVQSPRYKIIEKKQPVAFWCNPISGHNTLYWYLQNLGQGPELLIRYENEEAVDDSQLPKDRFSAERLKGVDSTLKIQPAELGDSAVYLCASSPKGTGQAGELFFGEGSRLTVL.